This T cell receptor beta chain came from a study of vaccination effects on CD4 cells after COVID-19. The table came from immunoSEQ multiplex PCR; TCRdb's copy has only in-frame clones and leaves some out. The repertoire holds about 30,000 clones, 75% to 90% seen once, with approximately 6.1% in the top ten. Comments on this clone: The antigen is undetermined.

Expansion of antigen-specific CD4+ T cells with viral peptide pools was carried out by the ViraFEST assay before sequencing. Isolation of CD4+ T cells took place after about ten days of culture. Two-dose BNT162b2 or mRNA-1273 vaccination was given to participants. CDR1 and CDR2 from the germline V gene are SGDLS and YYNGEE. J gave up 4 bases and V 4 bases, and 5 bases lay outside the gene matches. The CDR3 consists of 15 residues. The chain joins TRBV9 to TRBJ2-3; 11 positions agree with TRBD1. The sequence was collected from a human donor who received a COVID-19 vaccine. Some clones in this sample may be carry-over from other donors' samples. The specimen comprised CD4+ T cells from PBMCs cultured with SARS-CoV-2 spike peptides, sampled after COVID-19 vaccination. The CDR3 is CASSSLDRGPDTQYF. The CDR3 DNA follows: TGTGCCAGCAGCTCGCTGGACAGGGGGCCAGATACGCAGTATTTT. Looking up the rest from reference TRBV9 and TRBJ2-3 gives the full variable domain: DSGVTQTPKHLITATGQRVTLRCSPRSGDLSVYWYQQSLDQGLQFLIQYYNGEERAKGNILERFSAQQFPDLHSELNLSSLELGDSALYFCASSSLDRGPDTQYFGPGTRLTVL.